Described below is a single T cell receptor beta chain sequence and its context. This specimen belongs to a study of blood T cell repertoires in COVID-19. About the study: Material from acute and convalescent COVID-19 was sourced from the United States, Italy and Spain. PBMCs, B-cell-depleted T cells, or T cells provided the cDNA or gDNA that made up the material.

The CDR3 sequence is 15 residues long. V was pared by 4 bases and J by 5 bases, with 8 bases of the junction left unmatched. Per the germline V gene, CDR1 is SGHRS and CDR2 is YFSETQ. Methods used by the authors: Amplification from reference gene primers served as the basis for estimated nucleated cell counts. Sequencing was performed with immunoSEQ multiplex PCR; in TCRdb, only in-frame clones are kept and a portion is missing. Clonal size and the V and J genes are those of that table, whereas D and trimming came from the DNA. The sample lists about 140,000 clones, about 84% seen once, with 8.8% in the top ten.

The clonotype originates from an elderly woman in a cohort sampled during active or convalescent COVID-19. The specimen sequenced was peripheral blood. This chain links TRBV5-1 with TRBJ2-5; 10 nucleotides match TRBD1. CDR3 loop: CASSTGTGVLETQYF. For the CDR3, the DNA is TGCGCCAGCAGCACCGGGACAGGGGTTCTTGAGACCCAGTACTTC.